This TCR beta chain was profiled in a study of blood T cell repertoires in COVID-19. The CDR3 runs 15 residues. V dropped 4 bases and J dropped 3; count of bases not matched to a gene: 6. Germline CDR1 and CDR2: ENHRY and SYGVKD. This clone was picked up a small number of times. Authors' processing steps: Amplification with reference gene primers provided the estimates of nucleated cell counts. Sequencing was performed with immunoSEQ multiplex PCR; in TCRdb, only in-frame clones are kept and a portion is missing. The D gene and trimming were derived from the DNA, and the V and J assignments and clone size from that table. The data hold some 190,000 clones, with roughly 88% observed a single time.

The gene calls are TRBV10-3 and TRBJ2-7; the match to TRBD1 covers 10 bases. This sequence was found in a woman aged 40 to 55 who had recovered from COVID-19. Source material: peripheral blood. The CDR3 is CAISAPGQGIYEQYF. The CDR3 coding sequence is TGTGCCATCAGTGCCCCGGGACAGGGGATCTACGAGCAGTACTTC.